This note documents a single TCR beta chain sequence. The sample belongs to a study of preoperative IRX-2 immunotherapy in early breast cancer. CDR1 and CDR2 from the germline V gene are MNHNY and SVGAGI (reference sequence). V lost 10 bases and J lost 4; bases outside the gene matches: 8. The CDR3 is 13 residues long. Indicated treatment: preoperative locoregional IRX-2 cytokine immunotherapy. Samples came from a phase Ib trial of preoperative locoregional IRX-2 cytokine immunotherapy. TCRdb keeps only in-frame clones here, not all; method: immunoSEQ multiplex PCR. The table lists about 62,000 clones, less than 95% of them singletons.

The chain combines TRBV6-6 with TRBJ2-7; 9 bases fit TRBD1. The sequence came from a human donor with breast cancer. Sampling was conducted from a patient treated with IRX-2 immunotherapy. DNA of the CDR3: TGTGCCACCTTAGGGACAGGGACATACGAGCAGTACTTC. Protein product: CATLGTGTYEQYF.